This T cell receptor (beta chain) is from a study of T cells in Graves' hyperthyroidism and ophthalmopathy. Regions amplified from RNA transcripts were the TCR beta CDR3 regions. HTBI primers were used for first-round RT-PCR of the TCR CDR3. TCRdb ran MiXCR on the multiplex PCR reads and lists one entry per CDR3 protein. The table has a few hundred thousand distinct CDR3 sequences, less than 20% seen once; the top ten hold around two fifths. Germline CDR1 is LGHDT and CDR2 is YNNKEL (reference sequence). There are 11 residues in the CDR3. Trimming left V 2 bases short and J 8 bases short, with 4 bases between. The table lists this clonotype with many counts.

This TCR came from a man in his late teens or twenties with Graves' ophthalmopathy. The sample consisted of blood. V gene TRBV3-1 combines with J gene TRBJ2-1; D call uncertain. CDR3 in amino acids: CASSQFDEQFF. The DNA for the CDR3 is TGTGCCAGCAGCCAATTCGATGAGCAGTTCTTC.